The entry below describes one T cell receptor beta chain. Some clones are missing from TCRdb's copy, which holds only in-frame ones; the method was immunoSEQ multiplex PCR. Of approximately 270,000 clones in the sample, 80% to 90% were seen once. CDR1 is SGHRS, CDR2 YFSETQ, per germline. CDR3 length: 15 amino acids. Trimming at V came to 4 bases and at J to 7 bases, leaving 14 bases not matched to a gene. The sample belongs to a study of blood T cell repertoires in COVID-19. The origin of this receptor is a woman under 40 who had recovered from COVID-19. The J gene is TRBJ2-7, the V gene TRBV5-1; 7 positions match TRBD2. The material sequenced was PBMCs or T cells enriched from blood (not recorded which). The CDR3 sequence: CASSESLQVSGEQYF. CDR3 DNA: TGCGCCAGCAGCGAGTCCTTACAGGTTAGCGGGGAGCAGTACTTC.